Sequencing of this T cell receptor (beta chain) was carried out in a study of blood T cell repertoires in COVID-19. This clone showed up just once. The germline gives CDR1 LGHDT, CDR2 YNNKEL (reference sequence). The CDR3 has 14 residues. V lost 0 bases and J lost 7; bases outside the gene matches: 5. In the authors' workflow: The authors estimated nucleated cell counts from reference gene primer amplification. TCRdb's table, derived via immunoSEQ multiplex PCR, lists solely in-frame clones and lacks some. V, J and clone size derive from that table, while D and trimming were established from the DNA sequence. The sample includes some 110,000 clones, about two thirds seen only once; the top ten take 0.8% to 1%.

The rearrangement uses TRBV3-1 (or the pseudogene TRBV3-2) and TRBJ1-1; 7 nucleotides agree with TRBD1. The sequenced sample consisted of peripheral blood. This TCR was recovered from a human donor with acute or convalescent COVID-19. The donor label of this sample is uncertain. The CDR3 nucleotides are TGTGCCAGCAGCCAAGAAGGGGGCAGAGGTGAAGCTTTCTTT. Its protein product is CASSQEGGRGEAFF.